The clone carrying this T cell receptor (beta chain) was seen a single time. In the authors' workflow: Amplification of reference gene primers provided the estimated nucleated cell counts. The method was immunoSEQ multiplex PCR; TCRdb's version includes in-frame clones alone and lacks a portion of them. For V, J and clone size, that table is used; D and trimming come from the DNA. This table holds under 150,000 clones, approximately 88% found once. This entry comes from a study of blood T cell repertoires in COVID-19. Turning to the study itself: Acute-phase and convalescent COVID-19 samples originated in the United States, Italy and Spain. PBMCs, B-cell-depleted T cells, or T cells were the source of the cDNA or gDNA that made up the material.

CDR3 length equals 17 residues. CDR1 is MGHRA, CDR2 YSYEKL, per germline. V was pared by 0 bases and J by 2 bases, with 13 bases between. The TCR originated in a human donor in a cohort sampled during active COVID-19. Sequenced: peripheral blood. The J gene is TRBJ2-2, the V gene TRBV4-1; perhaps TRBD2 as D (5 bases). CDR3 protein: CASSQDMFRGNTGELFF. The CDR3 nucleotides are TGCGCCAGCAGCCAAGATATGTTTCGGGGTAACACCGGGGAGCTGTTTTTT.